The clone carrying this T cell receptor (beta chain) was observed a handful of times. Antigen unknown. This CDR3 has 14 amino acids. The V gene end was trimmed by 4 bases and the J gene end by 3 bases; junction bases not matched to a gene: 6. Looked up from germline, CDR1 is ENHRY and CDR2 is SYGVKD. PBMCs were isolated at a quantity of at least 6 million per sample. Each sample provided at least 6 micrograms of extracted total RNA. The use of a sample-barcoded 5' primer and a J-beta primer mix characterized a second PCR of roughly 6 to 11 cycles. Each CDR3 protein gets one entry after TCRdb re-called the 5' RACE reads with MiXCR. The table lists around 1.7 million distinct CDR3 sequences, about 28% of them singletons. The sample originates from a study of blood T cells in healthy people across ages. Study in general: Template switching captured about one barcoded beta molecule per two T cells. Broader study findings: When one million T cells were used, diversity estimates were thought to be underestimates.

This rearrangement joins TRBV10-3 to TRBJ2-7, with 7 bases fitting TRBD1. Sequencing was performed on blood. The TCR originated in a woman under 40 in good health. The CDR3: CAISGNRGRYEQYF. As DNA, the CDR3 is TGTGCCATCAGTGGTAACAGGGGCCGCTACGAGCAGTACTTC.